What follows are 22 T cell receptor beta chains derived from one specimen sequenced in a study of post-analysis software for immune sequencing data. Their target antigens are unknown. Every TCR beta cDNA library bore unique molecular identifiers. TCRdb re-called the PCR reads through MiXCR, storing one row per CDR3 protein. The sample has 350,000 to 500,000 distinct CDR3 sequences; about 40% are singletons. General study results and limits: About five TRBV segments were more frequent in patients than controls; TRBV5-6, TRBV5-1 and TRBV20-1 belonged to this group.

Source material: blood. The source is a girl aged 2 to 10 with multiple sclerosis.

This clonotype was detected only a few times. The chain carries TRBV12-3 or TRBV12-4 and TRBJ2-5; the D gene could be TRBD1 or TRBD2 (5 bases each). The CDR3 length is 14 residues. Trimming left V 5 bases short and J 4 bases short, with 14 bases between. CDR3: CASSPRGRGETQYF. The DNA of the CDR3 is TGTGCCAGCAGTCCTCGGGGACGAGGAGAGACCCAGTACTTC.

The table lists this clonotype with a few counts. CDR3: CASSFYPSGYNEQFF. The CDR3 DNA reads TGTGCCAGCAGTTTCTATCCCTCAGGATACAATGAGCAGTTCTTC. The chain uses TRBV27 and TRBJ2-1; D is ambiguous. Trimming removed 3 bases from V and 4 bases from J, with 13 bases in between. Germline V gene lookup returns CDR1 MNHEY and CDR2 SMNVEV (reference sequence). The CDR3 consists of 15 residues.

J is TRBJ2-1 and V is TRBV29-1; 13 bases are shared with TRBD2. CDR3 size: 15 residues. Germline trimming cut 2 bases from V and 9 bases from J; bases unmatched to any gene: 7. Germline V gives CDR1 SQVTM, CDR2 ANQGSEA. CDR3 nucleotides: TGCAGCGTTGAAAGGGGACTAGCGGGACAGAGTGAGCAGTTCTTC. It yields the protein CSVERGLAGQSEQFF.

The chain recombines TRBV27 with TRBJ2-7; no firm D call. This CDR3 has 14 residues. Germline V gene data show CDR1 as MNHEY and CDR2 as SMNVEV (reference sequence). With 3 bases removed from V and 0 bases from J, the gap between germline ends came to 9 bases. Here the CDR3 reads CASSFLGYSYEQYF. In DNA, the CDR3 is TGTGCCAGCAGTTTTTTGGGATACTCCTACGAGCAGTACTTC.

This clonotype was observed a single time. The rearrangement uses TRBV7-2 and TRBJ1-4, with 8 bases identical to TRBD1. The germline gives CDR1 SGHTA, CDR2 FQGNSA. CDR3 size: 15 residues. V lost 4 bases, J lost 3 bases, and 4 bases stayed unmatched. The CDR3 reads CASSSRTGPNEKLFF. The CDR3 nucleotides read TGTGCCAGCAGCTCAAGGACAGGGCCTAATGAAAAACTGTTTTTT.

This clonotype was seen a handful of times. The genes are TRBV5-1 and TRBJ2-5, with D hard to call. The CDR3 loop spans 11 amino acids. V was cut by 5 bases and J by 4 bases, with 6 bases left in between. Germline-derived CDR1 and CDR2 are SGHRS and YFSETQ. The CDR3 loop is CASRIGETQYF. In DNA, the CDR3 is TGCGCCAGCAGAATCGGAGAGACCCAGTACTTC.

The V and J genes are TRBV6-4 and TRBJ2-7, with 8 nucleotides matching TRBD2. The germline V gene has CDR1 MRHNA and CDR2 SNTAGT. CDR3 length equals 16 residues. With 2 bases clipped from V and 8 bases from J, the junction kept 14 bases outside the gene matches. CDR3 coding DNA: TGTGCCAGCAGTGACCGAAGACTAGCGTCCCCTAGGAAGCAGTACTTC. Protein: CASSDRRLASPRKQYF.

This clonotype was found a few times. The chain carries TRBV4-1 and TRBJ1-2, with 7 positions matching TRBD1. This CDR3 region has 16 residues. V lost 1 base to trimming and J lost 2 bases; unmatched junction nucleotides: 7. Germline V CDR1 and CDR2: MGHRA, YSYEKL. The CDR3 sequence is CASSQVLSGQNYGYTF. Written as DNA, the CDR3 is TGCGCCAGCAGCCAAGTACTTTCGGGACAGAACTATGGCTACACCTTC.

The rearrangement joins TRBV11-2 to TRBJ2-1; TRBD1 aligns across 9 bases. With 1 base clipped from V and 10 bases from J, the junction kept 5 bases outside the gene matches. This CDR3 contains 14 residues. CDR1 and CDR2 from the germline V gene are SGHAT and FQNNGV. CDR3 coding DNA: TGTGCCAGCAGCTTAGGCCGGACAGGGGCCGAGCAGTTCTTC. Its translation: CASSLGRTGAEQFF.

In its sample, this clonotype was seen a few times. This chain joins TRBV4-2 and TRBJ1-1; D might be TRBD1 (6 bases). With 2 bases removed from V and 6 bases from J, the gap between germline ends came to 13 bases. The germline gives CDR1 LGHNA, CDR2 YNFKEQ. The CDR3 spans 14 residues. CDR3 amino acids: CASSQLTGGSEAFF. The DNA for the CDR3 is TGTGCCAGCAGCCAATTGACGGGGGGCTCTGAAGCTTTCTTT.

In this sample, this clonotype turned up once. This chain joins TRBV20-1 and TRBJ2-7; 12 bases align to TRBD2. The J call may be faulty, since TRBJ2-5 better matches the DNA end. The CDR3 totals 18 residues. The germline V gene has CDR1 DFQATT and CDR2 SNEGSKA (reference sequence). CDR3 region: CSAPRLAGEGGLRETQYF. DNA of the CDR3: TGCAGTGCTCCTAGACTAGCGGGAGAAGGCGGGTTAAGAGAGACCCAGTACTTC.

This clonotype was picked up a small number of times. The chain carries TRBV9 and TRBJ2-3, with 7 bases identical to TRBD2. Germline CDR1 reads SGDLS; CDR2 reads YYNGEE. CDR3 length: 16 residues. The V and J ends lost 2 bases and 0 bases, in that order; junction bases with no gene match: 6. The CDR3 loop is CASSVSPSGSTDTQYF. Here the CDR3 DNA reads TGTGCCAGCAGCGTTAGTCCTAGCGGAAGCACAGATACGCAGTATTTT.

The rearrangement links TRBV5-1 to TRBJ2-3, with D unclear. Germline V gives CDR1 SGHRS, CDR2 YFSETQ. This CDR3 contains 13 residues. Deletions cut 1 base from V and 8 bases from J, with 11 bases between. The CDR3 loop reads CASSLPSASTQYF. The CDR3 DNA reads TGCGCCAGCAGCTTGCCCTCCGCCTCTACGCAGTATTTT.

In DNA form, the CDR3 reads TGCAGCGTCCTCATACACTATATGCAAGAGACCCAGTACTTC. Its translation is CSVLIHYMQETQYF. The V call is TRBV29-1, the J call TRBJ2-5, with D unresolved. The CDR3 is 14 residues long. Germline assignment: CDR1 SQVTM and CDR2 ANQGSEA. The ends were cut back, 6 bases at V and 2 bases at J, with 16 bases in the middle.

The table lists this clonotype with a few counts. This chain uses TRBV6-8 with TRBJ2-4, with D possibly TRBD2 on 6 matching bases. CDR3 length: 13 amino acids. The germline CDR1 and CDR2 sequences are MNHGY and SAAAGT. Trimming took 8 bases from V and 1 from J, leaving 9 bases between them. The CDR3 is CASGGAAKNIQYF. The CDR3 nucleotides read TGTGCCAGCGGAGGGGCGGCCAAAAACATTCAGTACTTC.

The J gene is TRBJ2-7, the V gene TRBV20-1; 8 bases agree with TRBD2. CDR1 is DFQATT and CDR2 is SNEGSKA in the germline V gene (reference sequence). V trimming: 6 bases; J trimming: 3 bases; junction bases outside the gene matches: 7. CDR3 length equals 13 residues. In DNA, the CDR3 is TGCAGTGCCTCAGCGGGGGAACGCTACGAGCAGTACTTC. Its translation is CSASAGERYEQYF.

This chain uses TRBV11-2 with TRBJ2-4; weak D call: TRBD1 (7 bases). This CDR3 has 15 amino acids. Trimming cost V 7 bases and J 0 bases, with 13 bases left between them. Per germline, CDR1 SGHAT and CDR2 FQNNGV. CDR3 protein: CASTQGGPAKNIQYF. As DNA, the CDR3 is TGTGCCAGCACCCAGGGGGGCCCAGCCAAAAACATTCAGTACTTC.

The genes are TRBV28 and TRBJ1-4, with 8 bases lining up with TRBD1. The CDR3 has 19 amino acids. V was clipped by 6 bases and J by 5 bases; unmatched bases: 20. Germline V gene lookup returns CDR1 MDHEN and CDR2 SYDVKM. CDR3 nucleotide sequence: TGTGCCAGCAGCTCCCTACCCCACTCTCTGACAGGGGAGAATGAAAAACTGTTTTTT. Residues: CASSSLPHSLTGENEKLFF.

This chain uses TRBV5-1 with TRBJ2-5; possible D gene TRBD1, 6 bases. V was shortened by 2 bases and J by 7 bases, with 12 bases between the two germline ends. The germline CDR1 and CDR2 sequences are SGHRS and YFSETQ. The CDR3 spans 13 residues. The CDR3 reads CASSFRTDGTQYF. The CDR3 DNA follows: TGCGCCAGCAGCTTTCGGACAGATGGGACCCAGTACTTC.

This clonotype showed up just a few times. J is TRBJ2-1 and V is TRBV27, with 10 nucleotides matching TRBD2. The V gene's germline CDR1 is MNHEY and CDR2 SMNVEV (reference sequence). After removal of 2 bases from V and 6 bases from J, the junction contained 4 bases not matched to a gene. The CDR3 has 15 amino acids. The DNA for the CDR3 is TGTGCCAGCAGTTTACTCCTAGCGGGAGCCAATGAGCAGTTCTTC. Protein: CASSLLLAGANEQFF.

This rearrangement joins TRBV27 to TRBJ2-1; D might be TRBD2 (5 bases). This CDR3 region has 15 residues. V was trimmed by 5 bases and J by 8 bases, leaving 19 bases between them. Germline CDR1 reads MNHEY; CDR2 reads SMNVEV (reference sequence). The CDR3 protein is CASSPELGSLDEQFF. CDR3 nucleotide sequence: TGTGCCAGCAGTCCCGAACTAGGTTCTCTCGATGAGCAGTTCTTC.

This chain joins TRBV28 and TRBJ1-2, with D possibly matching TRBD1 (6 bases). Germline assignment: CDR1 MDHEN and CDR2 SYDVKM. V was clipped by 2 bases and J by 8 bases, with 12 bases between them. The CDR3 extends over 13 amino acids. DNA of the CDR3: TGTGCCAGCAGTTTAGGAACAGGGTTGGGCTACACCTTC. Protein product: CASSLGTGLGYTF.